Sequencing of this T cell receptor (beta chain) was carried out in a study of spatial heterogeneity in lung cancer. On the study more broadly: Those follow-up PBMC samples that were available underwent sequencing, at a median interval of about 2 years following resection. Raw reads showed each unique TCR and UMI combination turning up more than ten times on average.

TCRdb ran MiXCR on the 5' RACE reads and lists one entry per CDR3 protein. The sample records under 75,000 distinct CDR3 sequences, around 8.9% being singletons. Trimming removed 2 bases from V and 6 bases from J, with 13 bases in between. Germline V CDR1 and CDR2: SGHTA, FQGTGA. This CDR3 region has 14 residues. Time point in this sample: blood at routine non-recurrence follow-up after resection. Extraction of whole RNA from tumor, nontumor lung or frozen PBMC preceded unsorted sequencing. The V gene is TRBV7-3, the J gene TRBJ1-2; D not certain. Sequencing was performed on PBMCs, taken at follow-up. This clonotype was sampled from a female donor with early-stage non-small cell lung cancer. Here the CDR3 DNA reads TGTGCCAGCAGCTTAGGATCCCGGGAAGATGGCTACACCTTC. It codes for CASSLGSREDGYTF.